These 5 T cell receptor beta chains came from one sample sequenced in a study of brain T cells in children with intractable seizures. Sequencing was performed with immunoSEQ multiplex PCR; in TCRdb, only in-frame clones are kept and a portion is missing. The repertoire has around 340,000 clones, over 90% of them found once; the top ten carry roughly 6%. Time point described: blood from clinic visit 5 months post-surgery; TSC patient then seizure free. The input for sequencing was peripheral blood, taken roughly 5 months after surgery. The source is a boy younger than two with tuberous sclerosis and intractable seizures.

This clone showed up just once. The V gene is TRBV29-1, the J gene TRBJ2-2; D is perhaps TRBD2 (5 bases). The CDR3 length is 16 residues. The V gene lost 4 bases and the J gene lost 5 bases, with 20 bases spanning the gap. Germline assignment: CDR1 SQVTM and CDR2 ANQGSEA. The CDR3 nucleotides are TGCAGCGTTGTTTTAGCGACGTCCCCGGGAACCGGGGAGCTGTTTTTT. Translation gives CSVVLATSPGTGELFF.

The chain uses TRBV10-1 and TRBJ2-3; D unclear. CDR3 length equals 14 residues. In germline, CDR1 is WNHNN, CDR2 SYGVQD (reference sequence). The germline V and J ends were trimmed by 6 bases and 2 bases, with 12 bases remaining between them. CDR3: CASSDSSNTDTQYF. The CDR3 DNA is TGCGCCAGCAGCGACTCCTCCAACACAGATACGCAGTATTTT.

This clone was observed a handful of times. V usage is TRBV12-3 or TRBV12-4 and J usage is TRBJ1-1, with a weak D call TRBD1 (6 bases). The CDR3 runs 11 residues. Trimming stripped 1 base from V and 12 bases from J, with 9 bases between. The CDR3 loop is CASSLGGGTFF. The CDR3 region has the DNA TGTGCCAGCAGTTTAGGAGGGGGAACTTTCTTT.

The chain uses TRBV2 and TRBJ2-2; 12 bases are a match to TRBD2. V dropped 0 bases and J dropped 6; count of bases not matched to a gene: 8. This CDR3 contains 18 residues. Germline V gene sequence: CDR1 SNHLY, CDR2 FYNNEI. This CDR3 reads CASSEAGVTSGSAGELFF. The DNA for the CDR3 is TGTGCCAGCAGTGAAGCGGGGGTGACTAGCGGGAGTGCCGGGGAGCTGTTTTTT.

The gene calls are TRBV21-1 and TRBJ1-2; the table's D call, TRBD1, has no DNA check behind it. TRBV21-1 represents a pseudogene. The CDR3 extends over 14 amino acids. The CDR3 is CASRQRSGKKDYTF. Written as DNA, the CDR3 is TGTGCCAGCAGACAAAGATCAGGGAAAAAAGACTACACCTTC.